A single sample gave rise to the 26 T cell receptor beta chains below, sequenced in a study of cytomegalovirus exposure and HLA in healthy donors. 13 Jbeta primers and 60 Vbeta primers were used for the PCR. Generated by immunoSEQ multiplex PCR, the TCRdb table keeps only in-frame clones and is missing some. There are some 48,000 clones in the sample, with 2% to 2.5% held by the top ten. The sequencing input was PBMCs. All receptors come from a woman aged 40 to 50 in good health and CMV-seronegative.

This chain uses TRBV27 with TRBJ2-6, with TRBD1 matching over 10 bases. The germline V gene encodes CDR1 MNHEY and CDR2 SMNVEV (reference sequence). The CDR3 covers 18 residues. The V segment lost 5 bases and the J segment 0 bases; nucleotides outside the gene matches: 7. CDR3: CASSRRDRGSSGANVLTF. CDR3 DNA sequence: TGTGCCAGCAGTCGCCGGGACAGGGGAAGCTCTGGGGCCAACGTCCTGACTTTC.

V gene TRBV5-1 combines with J gene TRBJ2-7; maybe TRBD2 (5 bases). Trimming shortened V by 0 bases and J by 2 bases, and 9 bases separated the two germline ends. Per the germline V gene, CDR1 is SGHRS and CDR2 is YFSETQ. The CDR3 length is 14 residues. The CDR3 DNA reads TGCGCCAGCAGCTTGGCGACGGGGACCTACGAGCAGTACTTC. This encodes CASSLATGTYEQYF.

The gene calls are TRBV9 and TRBJ1-1; D uncertain. This CDR3 has 13 amino acids. Germline V gene data show CDR1 as SGDLS and CDR2 as YYNGEE. Trimming shortened V by 4 bases and J by 6 bases, and 13 bases separated the two germline ends. CDR3 loop: CASSSHGDSEAFF. The DNA of the CDR3 is TGTGCCAGCAGCTCCCACGGAGACTCTGAAGCTTTCTTT.

This chain links TRBV18 with TRBJ2-2, with D tentatively TRBD2 (5 bases). Deletions cut 5 bases from V and 5 bases from J, with 9 bases between. In germline, CDR1 is KGHSH, CDR2 LQKENI. The CDR3 loop spans 13 amino acids. In DNA form, the CDR3 reads TGTGCCAGCTCATCCTCGGGAACCGGGGAGCTGTTTTTT. It codes for CASSSSGTGELFF.

The gene calls are TRBV23-1 and TRBJ2-5, with D uncertain. TRBV23-1 is reported as an ORF; its role is uncertain. This CDR3 region has 13 residues. V lost 6 bases and J 5 bases, leaving 13 bases between the germline ends. CDR3 protein: CASRPSARETQYF. CDR3 in DNA: TGCGCCAGCAGGCCTAGTGCCCGGGAGACCCAGTACTTC.

This chain connects TRBV5-5 to TRBJ1-6, with 7 bases identical to TRBD1. The CDR3 runs to 14 residues. The V and J ends lost 4 bases and 8 bases, in that order; junction bases with no gene match: 6. Germline V gives CDR1 SGHKS, CDR2 YYEKEE (reference sequence). This CDR3 reads CASSSRQGYSPLHF. CDR3 in DNA: TGTGCCAGCAGCAGCCGACAGGGCTATTCACCCCTCCACTTT. The variable domain in full, with the rest retrieved from reference TRBV5-5 and TRBJ1-6, is DAGVTQSPTHLIKTRGQQVTLRCSPISGHKSVSWYQQVLGQGPQFIFQYYEKEERGRGNFPDRFSARQFPNYSSELNVNALLLGDSALYLCASSSRQGYSPLHFGNGTRLTVT.

V gene TRBV15 combines with J gene TRBJ1-6, with a weak D call TRBD1 (5 bases). V shed 1 base and J shed 5 bases, with 12 bases lying between them. The CDR3 is made up of 16 amino acids. Germline V lookup: CDR1 LNHNV, CDR2 YYDKDF (reference sequence). The CDR3 reads CATSRAPGGDNSPLHF. For the CDR3, the DNA is TGTGCCACCAGCAGAGCTCCCGGGGGGGATAATTCACCCCTCCACTTT.

This sequence joins TRBV5-4 and TRBJ1-2; TRBD1 aligns across 7 bases. Trimming took 4 bases from V and 0 from J; bases not matched to a gene: 6. This CDR3 is built from 15 residues. CDR1 and CDR2 (germline): SGHNT, YYREEE (reference sequence). CDR3 residues: CASSLSGQANYGYTF. CDR3 coding DNA: TGTGCCAGCAGCCTTTCCGGACAGGCTAACTATGGCTACACCTTC.

The gene calls are TRBV19 and TRBJ2-5, with 11 positions matching TRBD1. V shed 10 bases and J 4 bases; nucleotides not matched to a gene: 14. Germline lookup yields CDR1 LNHDA and CDR2 SQIVND (reference sequence). The CDR3 length is 16 residues. CDR3 sequence reads: CATRSPGQGDGETQYF. The CDR3, as DNA: TGTGCCACACGTTCCCCGGGACAGGGGGACGGAGAGACCCAGTACTTC.

The CDR3 sequence: CASSLVGGGPFGGETQYF. CDR3 nucleotide sequence: TGTGCCAGCAGCTTAGTCGGGGGGGGGCCGTTTGGTGGAGAGACCCAGTACTTC. The chain links TRBV11-2 to TRBJ2-5; 8 bases fit TRBD2. CDR1 SGHAT and CDR2 FQNNGV come from the germline V gene. The CDR3 spans 18 residues. V lost 1 base and J lost 4; bases outside the gene matches: 14.

This chain joins TRBV29-1 and TRBJ1-1; a possible D gene is TRBD1 (5 bases). The germline CDR1 and CDR2 sequences are SQVTM and ANQGSEA. The CDR3 contains 13 residues. The V and J ends lost 4 bases and 4 bases respectively, with 13 bases between them. The CDR3 DNA reads as TGCAGCGTTGGGGGGGAGCACGGCACTGAAGCTTTCTTT. As protein: CSVGGEHGTEAFF.

V and J are TRBV7-9 and TRBJ2-7; TRBD1 might be the D (5 bases). The CDR3 has 14 amino acids. CDR1 and CDR2 from the germline V gene are SEHNR and FQNEAQ (reference sequence). Trimming pared 3 bases from V and 2 bases from J, leaving 11 bases between. The CDR3 DNA reads TGTGCCAGCAGCTTTGGGCAGGGCCCCTACGAGCAGTACTTC. This encodes CASSFGQGPYEQYF.

The DNA of the CDR3 is TGTGCCAGCAGCCCACAGGGGGCCGGTGAAAAACTGTTTTTT. Protein product: CASSPQGAGEKLFF. The chain joins TRBV11-1 to TRBJ1-4; 9 bases map to TRBD1. The CDR3 consists of 14 residues. Germline V CDR1 and CDR2: SGHAT, FQDESV (reference sequence). The V gene end was trimmed by 5 bases and the J gene end by 7 bases; junction bases not matched to a gene: 5.

CDR3 residues: CASSYWTGAKNIQYF. CDR3 in DNA: TGTGCCAGCAGTTACTGGACAGGGGCCAAAAACATTCAGTACTTC. This chain links TRBV6-6 with TRBJ2-4; TRBD1 agrees at 8 bases. This CDR3 spans 15 amino acids. The V gene's germline CDR1 is MNHNY and CDR2 SVGAGI (reference sequence). V shed 1 base, J shed 1 base, and the junction held 0 bases outside the gene matches.

The chain links TRBV11-2 to TRBJ2-7; 8 bases align to TRBD1. CDR3 length equals 17 residues. Losses at the gene ends were 2 bases for V and 2 bases for J; bases not matched to a gene: 11. Germline lookup yields CDR1 SGHAT and CDR2 FQNNGV. The CDR3, as DNA: TGTGCCAGCAGCTTACCATACAGGGGGGCGAGCGCCTACGAGCAGTACTTC. Translated, it gives CASSLPYRGASAYEQYF.

This chain joins TRBV7-2 and TRBJ1-5; TRBD1 is a possible D gene (6 bases). CDR3 length: 16 residues. V lost 3 bases and J 5 bases, leaving 17 bases between the germline ends. Germline CDR1 SGHTA, CDR2 FQGNSA. CDR3 bases: TGTGCCAGCAGCTTTCGGGCAGGGGTTTACCATCAGCCCCAGCATTTT. Protein product: CASSFRAGVYHQPQHF.

J is TRBJ2-1 and V is TRBV28; 11 bases match TRBD2. J was trimmed by 5 bases and V by 7 bases; bases with no gene match: 4. Germline-derived CDR1 and CDR2 are MDHEN and SYDVKM. The CDR3 has 14 amino acids. The CDR3 region is CASTTSGADNEQFF. CDR3 nucleotides: TGTGCCAGCACGACTAGCGGGGCTGACAATGAGCAGTTCTTC.

The chain joins TRBV11-1 to TRBJ2-7, with no clear D. The germline V gene has CDR1 SGHAT and CDR2 FQDESV (reference sequence). The CDR3 consists of 13 residues. The ends were cut back, 2 bases at V and 0 bases at J, with 5 bases in the middle. CDR3 residues: CASSLRSSYEQYF. The DNA for the CDR3 is TGTGCCAGCAGCTTAAGGAGCTCCTACGAGCAGTACTTC.

The chain employs TRBV5-1 and TRBJ2-5, with D maybe TRBD1 (6 bases). Germline assignment: CDR1 SGHRS and CDR2 YFSETQ. The V end lost 1 base, the J end lost 5 bases, and 12 bases lay between the germline ends. The CDR3 consists of 14 residues. The CDR3 nucleotides are TGCGCCAGCAGCTTGATGTCAGGGGAGGAGACCCAGTACTTC. Its protein product is CASSLMSGEETQYF.

The gene calls are TRBV6-5 and TRBJ1-2, with D possibly TRBD1 on 6 matching bases. Germline lookup yields CDR1 MNHEY and CDR2 SVGAGI. V was pared by 10 bases and J by 6 bases, with 12 bases between. This CDR3 has 11 residues. In nucleotides, the CDR3 is TGTGCCACACGTCAGGGGAATGGCTACACCTTC. Its protein product is CATRQGNGYTF.

The gene calls are TRBV19 and TRBJ2-6, with TRBD1 as a possible D gene (5 bases). Germline V CDR1 and CDR2: LNHDA, SQIVND (reference sequence). V lost 6 bases, J lost 4 bases, and 16 bases lay in between. The CDR3 consists of 16 residues. CDR3 DNA: TGTGCCAGTAGCTCACCACCAGGGTCCGGGGCCAACGTCCTGACTTTC. Translation: CASSSPPGSGANVLTF. The whole variable domain, remainder taken from reference TRBV19 and TRBJ2-6, is DGGITQSPKYLFRKEGQNVTLSCEQNLNHDAMYWYRQDPGQGLRLIYYSQIVNDFQKGDIAEGYSVSREKKESFPLTVTSAQKNPTAFYLCASSSPPGSGANVLTFGAGSRLTVL.

V is TRBV7-9 and J is TRBJ2-1, with 7 positions matching TRBD2. Per the germline V gene, CDR1 is SEHNR and CDR2 is FQNEAQ (reference sequence). The CDR3 is 13 amino acids. Unmatched junction bases numbered 3, after V lost 4 bases and J lost 6 bases. The CDR3 DNA follows: TGTGCCAGCAGCTCCGGACTAGTCAATGAGCAGTTCTTC. This encodes CASSSGLVNEQFF.

This chain joins TRBV4-1 and TRBJ2-3, with 7 nucleotides matching TRBD2. Germline V gene lookup returns CDR1 MGHRA and CDR2 YSYEKL. This CDR3 has 17 residues. Trimming at V came to 3 bases and at J to 2 bases, leaving 11 bases not matched to a gene. The chain's CDR3 is CASSQGFGGGPTDTQYF. The CDR3, as DNA: TGCGCCAGCAGCCAGGGGTTCGGGGGAGGGCCCACAGATACGCAGTATTTT.

This chain joins TRBV6-5 and TRBJ1-1, with TRBD1 matching 9 bases. Germline trimming cut 3 bases from V and 7 bases from J; bases unmatched to any gene: 6. This CDR3 spans 14 amino acids. Germline V gene lookup returns CDR1 MNHEY and CDR2 SVGAGI. The CDR3 nucleotides are TGTGCCAGCAGTTATCGGAGACAGGGGGATGAAGCTTTCTTT. Encoded protein: CASSYRRQGDEAFF.

A remark on this clone: This sample also contains other DNA sequences that code for the same CDR3. The rearrangement joins TRBV2 to TRBJ1-2, with 8 positions matching TRBD1. J gave up 4 bases and V 6 bases, and 7 bases lay outside the gene matches. Per the germline V gene, CDR1 is SNHLY and CDR2 is FYNNEI. The CDR3 sequence is 14 residues long. As DNA, the CDR3 is TGTGCCAGCAGCCTATCAGGACAGGGCTATGGCTACACCTTC. Its translation is CASSLSGQGYGYTF. Full variable domain (remainder filled in from reference TRBV2 and TRBJ1-2): EPEVTQTPSHQVTQMGQEVILRCVPISNHLYFYWYRQILGQKVEFLVSFYNNEISEKSEIFDDQFSVERPDGSNFTLKIRSTKLEDSAMYFCASSLSGQGYGYTFGSGTRLTVV.

The CDR3 region is CASSPQGSTEAFF. The CDR3 DNA is TGTGCCAGCAGCCCTCAGGGTAGCACTGAAGCTTTCTTT. The rearrangement joins TRBV5-4 to TRBJ1-1; maybe TRBD1 (5 bases). From germline, CDR1 is SGHNT and CDR2 YYREEE (reference sequence). V lost 4 bases to trimming and J lost 4 bases, with 11 bases between them. CDR3 length equals 13 residues.